Ten or more counts support the clone carrying this T cell receptor (beta chain). The V gene end was trimmed by 0 bases and the J gene end by 4 bases; junction bases not matched to a gene: 8. The germline CDR1 and CDR2 sequences are SGHRS and YFSETQ. This CDR3 is 16 amino acids long. The source of the sample is a study of spatial heterogeneity in lung cancer. Time point of the sample: sample taken at primary tumor resection. TCRdb re-called the 5' RACE reads through MiXCR, storing one row per CDR3 protein. Here the sample spans 40,000 to 45,000 distinct CDR3 sequences, roughly an eighth being singletons.

This receptor was obtained from a male donor with early-stage non-small cell lung cancer. Material: PBMCs, obtained at surgery. The chain couples TRBV5-1 to TRBJ1-2, with 8 bases lining up with TRBD1. CDR3 protein: CASSLDLGQGFYGYTF. Here the CDR3 DNA reads TGCGCCAGCAGCTTGGATCTTGGACAGGGATTCTATGGCTACACCTTC.